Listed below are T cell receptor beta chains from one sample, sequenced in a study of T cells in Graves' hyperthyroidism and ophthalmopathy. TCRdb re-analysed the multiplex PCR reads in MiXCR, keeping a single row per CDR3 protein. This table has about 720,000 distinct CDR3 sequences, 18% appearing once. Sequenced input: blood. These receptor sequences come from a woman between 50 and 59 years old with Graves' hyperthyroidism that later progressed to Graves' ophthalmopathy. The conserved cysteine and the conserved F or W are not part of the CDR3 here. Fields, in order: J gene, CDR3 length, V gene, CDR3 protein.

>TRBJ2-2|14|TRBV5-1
ASSSGQGRITGELF
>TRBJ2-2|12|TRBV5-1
ASNRDTGTGELF
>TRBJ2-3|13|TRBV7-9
ASSLPAARVDTQY
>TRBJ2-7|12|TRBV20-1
SASSTDSSYEQY
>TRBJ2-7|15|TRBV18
ASSPSGWDRVSYEQY
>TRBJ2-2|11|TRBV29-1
SGTDSNTGELF
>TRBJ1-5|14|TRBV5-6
ASSLGAGLSNQPQH
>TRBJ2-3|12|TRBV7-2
ASSLGAQKDTQY
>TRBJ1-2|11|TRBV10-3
AISEEENYGYT
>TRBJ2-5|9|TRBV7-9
ASSSEGAQY
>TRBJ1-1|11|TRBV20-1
SAKQGARGEAF
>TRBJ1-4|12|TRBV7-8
ASSRLQGDEKLF
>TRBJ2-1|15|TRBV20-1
SARPTGLGTEYNEQF
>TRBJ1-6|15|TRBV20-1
SVSGRVGSSYNSPLH
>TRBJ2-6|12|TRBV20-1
SAGGQSGANVLT
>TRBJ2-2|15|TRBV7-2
ASSLGIAGTNTGELF
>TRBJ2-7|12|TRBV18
ASSLQGLEIEQY
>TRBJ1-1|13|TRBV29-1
SVVTQKTVNTEAF
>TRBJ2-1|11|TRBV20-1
SLGGDRDNEQF
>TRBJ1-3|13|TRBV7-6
ASRPGLTTGNTIY
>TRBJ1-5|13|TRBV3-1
ASSQDTVGNQPQH
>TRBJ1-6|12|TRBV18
ASSPNSYNSPLH
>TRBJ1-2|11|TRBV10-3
AIGGDTNYGYT
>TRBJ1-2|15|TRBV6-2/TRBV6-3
ASSYTSGRLANYGYT
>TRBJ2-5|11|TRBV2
ASSVSGEETQY
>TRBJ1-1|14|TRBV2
ASRRERSIGDTEAF
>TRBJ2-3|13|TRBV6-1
ASMGLAGRTDTQY
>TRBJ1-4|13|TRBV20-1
SARTGGKTNEKLF
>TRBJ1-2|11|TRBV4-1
ASSQSRVVGYT
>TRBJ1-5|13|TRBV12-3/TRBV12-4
ASTTDRFSNQPQH
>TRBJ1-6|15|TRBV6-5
ASSYYGQGADNSPLH
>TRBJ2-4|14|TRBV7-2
ASSLEDVLTKNIQY
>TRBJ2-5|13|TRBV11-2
ASSLGTGGHETQY
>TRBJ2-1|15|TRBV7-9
ASSRPGLAGGPNEQF